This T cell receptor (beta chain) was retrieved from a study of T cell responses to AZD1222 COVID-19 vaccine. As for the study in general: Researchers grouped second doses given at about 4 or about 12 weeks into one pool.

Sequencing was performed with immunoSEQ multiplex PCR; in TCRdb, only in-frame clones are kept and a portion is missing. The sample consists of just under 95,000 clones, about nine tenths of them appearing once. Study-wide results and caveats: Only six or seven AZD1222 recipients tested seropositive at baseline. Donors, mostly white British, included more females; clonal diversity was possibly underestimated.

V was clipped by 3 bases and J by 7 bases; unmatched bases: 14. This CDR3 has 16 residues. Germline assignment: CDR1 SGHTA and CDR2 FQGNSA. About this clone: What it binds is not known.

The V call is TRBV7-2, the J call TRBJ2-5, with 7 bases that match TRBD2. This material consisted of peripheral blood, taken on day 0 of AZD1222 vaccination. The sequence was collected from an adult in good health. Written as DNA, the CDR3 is TGTGCCAGCAGCTTGAGAACGGGGACTAAAATAGGGACCCAGTACTTC. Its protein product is CASSLRTGTKIGTQYF.